This entry lists 25 T cell receptor beta chains sequenced from one sample in a study of blood T cell repertoires in COVID-19. Clones were read by immunoSEQ multiplex PCR, and TCRdb kept only the in-frame ones, dropping some. The table records 150,000 or so clones, approximately 91% of them present only once. Source material: peripheral blood. The receptors derive from a woman in her 70s with acute or convalescent COVID-19.

V and J are TRBV7-2 and TRBJ2-4, with D unresolved. CDR1 is SGHTA and CDR2 is FQGNSA in the germline V gene. The CDR3 totals 14 residues. Trimming left V 0 bases short and J 0 bases short, with 3 bases between. The CDR3: CASSLALAKNIQYF. CDR3 nucleotides: TGTGCCAGCAGCTTAGCTCTAGCCAAAAACATTCAGTACTTC. The variable domain in full, with the rest retrieved from reference TRBV7-2 and TRBJ2-4, is GAGVSQSPSNKVTEKGKDVELRCDPISGHTALYWYRQSLGQGLEFLIYFQGNSAPDKSGLPSDRFSAERTGGSVSTLTIQRTQQEDSAVYLCASSLALAKNIQYFGAGTRLSVL.

The chain carries TRBV5-1 and TRBJ1-6; D remains unclear. The CDR3 length is 15 residues. The V gene lost 0 bases and the J gene lost 0 bases, with 4 bases spanning the gap. CDR1 SGHRS and CDR2 YFSETQ come from the germline V gene. CDR3 sequence reads: CASSLDTSYNSPLHF. In DNA, the CDR3 is TGCGCCAGCAGCTTGGACACCTCCTATAATTCACCCCTCCACTTT.

V and J are TRBV28 and TRBJ2-3; tentative D call: TRBD2 (5 bases). The V gene's germline CDR1 is MDHEN and CDR2 SYDVKM. V lost 10 bases to trimming and J lost 2 bases, with 13 bases between them. The CDR3 covers 13 residues. The CDR3 DNA follows: TGTGCCACTGGCCGGGAAAACACAGATACGCAGTATTTT. This encodes CATGRENTDTQYF.

The chain is built from TRBV28 and TRBJ2-4; 7 bases map to TRBD1. CDR3 length: 16 residues. V trimming: 3 bases; J trimming: 7 bases; junction bases outside the gene matches: 12. CDR1 MDHEN and CDR2 SYDVKM come from the germline V gene. CDR3 DNA: TGTGCCAGCAGTTTTCCCAGGACAGGCTTTTTGAACATTCAGTACTTC. Its translation: CASSFPRTGFLNIQYF.

V gene TRBV5-6 combines with J gene TRBJ1-2; D is ambiguous. V was pared by 3 bases and J by 4 bases, with 7 bases between. CDR3 length equals 12 residues. In germline, CDR1 is SGHDT, CDR2 YYEEEE. Here the CDR3 reads CASSYTAYGYTF. In nucleotides, the CDR3 is TGTGCCAGCAGCTACACAGCCTATGGCTACACCTTC.

J is TRBJ1-1 and V is TRBV2; TRBD1 is a possible D gene (6 bases). The germline CDR1 and CDR2 sequences are SNHLY and FYNNEI. Trimming removed 10 bases at V and 0 bases at J, with 18 bases between. This CDR3 spans 15 amino acids. The CDR3 DNA reads as TGTGCCACCCCGGACCCCACAGGGTTGAACACTGAAGCTTTCTTT. It codes for CATPDPTGLNTEAFF.

The chain combines TRBV5-1 with TRBJ2-7; no definite D call. The V end was cut by 4 bases, the J end by 0 bases, with 5 bases between. In germline, CDR1 is SGHRS, CDR2 YFSETQ. The CDR3 runs 12 residues. The CDR3 DNA is TGCGCCAGCAGCCCCGGCTCCTACGAGCAGTACTTC. It specifies CASSPGSYEQYF.

V is TRBV5-4 and J is TRBJ1-6; possible D gene TRBD1, 5 bases. Germline V gene lookup returns CDR1 SGHNT and CDR2 YYREEE (reference sequence). V shed 3 bases and J shed 5 bases, with 9 bases lying between them. The CDR3 runs to 14 residues. The CDR3 reads CASSSGTHNSPLHF. CDR3 DNA: TGTGCCAGCAGCTCAGGGACTCATAATTCACCCCTCCACTTT.

The chain carries TRBV6-1 and TRBJ1-2; 7 bases are shared with TRBD1. This CDR3 comprises 15 residues. V was clipped by 2 bases and J by 2 bases; unmatched bases: 5. Germline lookup yields CDR1 MNHNS and CDR2 SASEGT. For the CDR3, the DNA is TGTGCCAGCAGTGAAAAGGGACAGACAAACTATGGCTACACCTTC. The encoded protein is CASSEKGQTNYGYTF.

The genes are TRBV7-9 and TRBJ2-7, with no clear D. Trimming took off 2 bases at V and 2 bases at J, with 10 bases between the two ends. The CDR3 runs 14 residues. Germline V CDR1 and CDR2: SEHNR, FQNEAQ (reference sequence). CDR3 nucleotides: TGTGCCAGCAGCTTAATCGGCGGCGCCTACGAGCAGTACTTC. Encoded protein: CASSLIGGAYEQYF.

As to this clone: An end of the junction differs from the germline gene, which may be a read error. V is TRBV7-7 and J is TRBJ1-5, with TRBD1 as a possible D gene (6 bases). CDR1 and CDR2 from the germline V gene are SSHAT and FNYEAQ (reference sequence). This CDR3 spans 15 amino acids. CDR3 protein: CASSPRGEGNQPQHF. The CDR3 bases are TGTGCTAGCAGCCCCAGGGGAGAAGGCAATCAGCCCCAGCATTTT. Based on the CDR3 plus reference TRBV7-7 and TRBJ1-5, the full variable domain is GAGVSQSPRYKVTKRGQDVTLRCDPISSHATLYWYQQALGQGPEFLTYFNYEAQPDKSGLPSDRFSAERPEGSISTLTIQRTEQRDSAMYRCASSPRGEGNQPQHFGDGTRLSIL.

This chain uses TRBV3-1 (or the pseudogene TRBV3-2) with TRBJ1-4, with a tentative D call TRBD1 (5 bases). Trimming cost V 1 base and J 10 bases, with 10 bases left between them. This CDR3 comprises 13 residues. The germline V gene encodes CDR1 LGHDT and CDR2 YNNKEL (reference sequence). CDR3 residues: CASSQGGVGKLFF. CDR3 nucleotide sequence: TGTGCCAGCAGCCAAGGGGGGGTGGGAAAACTGTTTTTT.

The genes are TRBV19 and TRBJ1-4; D perhaps matches TRBD1 (5 bases). The V gene lost 6 bases and the J gene lost 7 bases, with 15 bases spanning the gap. The germline CDR1 and CDR2 sequences are LNHDA and SQIVND (reference sequence). The CDR3 totals 14 residues. CDR3: CASSLTGEIEKLFF. CDR3 sequence (DNA): TGTGCCAGTAGCCTAACGGGGGAGATTGAAAAACTGTTTTTT.

The chain joins TRBV18 to TRBJ1-2; D ambiguous. Trimming stripped 2 bases from V and 8 bases from J, with 15 bases between. Germline assignment: CDR1 KGHSH and CDR2 LQKENI. The CDR3 runs 14 residues. CDR3 sequence reads: CASSPIEGARGYTF. CDR3 sequence (DNA): TGTGCCAGCTCACCAATCGAGGGAGCCCGGGGCTACACCTTC. Complete variable domain (other parts from reference TRBV18 and TRBJ1-2): NAGVMQNPRHLVRRRGQEARLRCSPMKGHSHVYWYRQLPEEGLKFMVYLQKENIIDESGMPKERFSAEFPKEGPSILRIQQVVRGDSAAYFCASSPIEGARGYTFGSGTRLTVV.

There are a few counts of this clone. Here the CDR3 DNA reads TGTGCCAGCAGTTTCTATACGACAGGGATTTTTTCACCCCTCCACTTT. This encodes CASSFYTTGIFSPLHF. V gene TRBV27 combines with J gene TRBJ1-6; 7 positions match TRBD1. This CDR3 spans 16 amino acids. The V segment lost 3 bases and the J segment 9 bases; nucleotides outside the gene matches: 11. In germline, CDR1 is MNHEY, CDR2 SMNVEV (reference sequence).

This sequence joins TRBV6-2 or TRBV6-3 and TRBJ1-2; possibly TRBD1 for D (6 bases). The ends were cut back, 6 bases at V and 8 bases at J, with 13 bases in the middle. The CDR3 loop spans 12 amino acids. The germline CDR1 and CDR2 sequences are MNHEY and SVGEGT. Here the CDR3 reads CASSKDRIGYTF. The CDR3 bases are TGTGCCAGCAGCAAAGACAGGATCGGCTACACCTTC.

The genes are TRBV6-6 and TRBJ1-1; 7 bases align to TRBD1. In germline, CDR1 is MNHNY, CDR2 SVGAGI (reference sequence). V dropped 8 bases and J dropped 1; count of bases not matched to a gene: 1. This CDR3 comprises 12 residues. The chain's CDR3 is CASGDRNTEAFF. The CDR3 nucleotides are TGTGCCAGCGGGGACAGGAACACTGAAGCTTTCTTT.

The rearrangement joins TRBV30 to TRBJ2-2; TRBD2 agrees at 8 bases. CDR1 is GTSNPN and CDR2 is SVGIG in the germline V gene (reference sequence). V was pared by 5 bases and J by 3 bases, with 2 bases of the junction left unmatched. The CDR3 is 13 residues long. The CDR3 protein is CAWGLADTGELFF. As DNA, the CDR3 is TGTGCCTGGGGACTAGCTGACACCGGGGAGCTGTTTTTT.

The V call is TRBV19, the J call TRBJ1-5; TRBD1 matches at 10 bases. Germline V lookup: CDR1 LNHDA, CDR2 SQIVND (reference sequence). The V gene end was trimmed by 5 bases and the J gene end by 7 bases; junction bases not matched to a gene: 14. This CDR3 contains 17 residues. CDR3 coding DNA: TGTGCCAGTAGTCCCGGGACAGGGGTAACAGGTGGGCAGCCCCAGCATTTT. The encoded protein is CASSPGTGVTGGQPQHF.

This chain connects TRBV11-2 to TRBJ2-2, with 7 bases aligning to TRBD2. Germline-derived CDR1 and CDR2 are SGHAT and FQNNGV. The CDR3 length is 16 residues. The J segment lost 2 bases and the V segment lost 4 bases, leaving 7 bases of the junction unmatched. The CDR3 spells CASSSPGGRNTGELFF. Written as DNA, the CDR3 is TGTGCCAGCAGCTCCCCGGGCGGGAGAAACACCGGGGAGCTGTTTTTT.

The gene calls are TRBV4-2 and TRBJ2-3, with TRBD1 matching over 7 bases. CDR1 LGHNA and CDR2 YNFKEQ come from the germline V gene. After removal of 4 bases from V and 4 bases from J, the junction contained 11 bases not matched to a gene. CDR3 length: 16 amino acids. The CDR3 loop reads CASSLEGALPADTQYF. CDR3 nucleotides: TGTGCCAGCAGCCTTGAGGGGGCCCTTCCTGCAGATACGCAGTATTTT.

The chain's CDR3 is CASSARDRGSVTF. The CDR3 bases are TGTGCCAGCAGTGCCCGGGACAGGGGTTCGGTCACCTTC. The chain combines TRBV27 with TRBJ1-2, with 10 bases identical to TRBD1. There are 13 residues in the CDR3. Germline CDR1 MNHEY, CDR2 SMNVEV (reference sequence). V trimming: 5 bases; J trimming: 13 bases; junction bases outside the gene matches: 10.

V is TRBV18 and J is TRBJ1-5, with 11 bases lining up with TRBD1. Germline V gives CDR1 KGHSH, CDR2 LQKENI. The CDR3 contains 16 residues. Trimming at V came to 4 bases and at J to 4 bases, leaving 6 bases not matched to a gene. The CDR3 coding sequence is TGTGCCAGCTCACGAGACCGGGACAGGGGGAATCAGCCCCAGCATTTT. Its translation: CASSRDRDRGNQPQHF.

This clone came up a few times. V is TRBV7-9 and J is TRBJ2-5; TRBD2 might be the D (7 bases). V gave up 4 bases and J gave up 2 bases, with 14 bases separating them. Looked up from germline, CDR1 is SEHNR and CDR2 is FQNEAQ (reference sequence). The CDR3 covers 15 residues. This chain's CDR3 is CASSSGEGGQETQYF. The CDR3 DNA reads as TGTGCCAGCAGCTCTGGGGAGGGGGGACAAGAGACCCAGTACTTC.

V and J are TRBV7-2 and TRBJ1-5; 7 bases map to TRBD1. Trimming cost V 4 bases and J 6 bases; bases outside gene matches: 9. Germline V gene data show CDR1 as SGHTA and CDR2 as FQGNSA. The CDR3 runs to 15 residues. DNA for the CDR3: TGTGCCAGCAGCTCAAGGACAGGCCTCCTTCAGCCCCAGCATTTT. This translates into CASSSRTGLLQPQHF.